Given below is one T cell receptor (beta chain) in context. Its antigen is unidentified. The data stem from a study of cytomegalovirus exposure and HLA in healthy donors. Regarding the study as a whole: Reportedly, HLA-A and HLA-B alleles of most subjects were accurately predicted from TCR beta.

Trimming shortened V by 4 bases and J by 2 bases, and 15 bases separated the two germline ends. The CDR3 totals 15 residues. The germline V gene has CDR1 SGHTA and CDR2 FQGNSA. Researchers ran the PCR with 60 Vbeta and 13 Jbeta primers. Produced via immunoSEQ multiplex PCR; TCRdb's table is partial and in-frame only. Among about 89,000 clones listed, 75% to 80% were seen once. Specimen: PBMCs. The rearrangement joins TRBV7-2 to TRBJ2-7; no reliable D call. This receptor was taken from a man between 25 and 39 years old in good health and CMV-seronegative. The CDR3 DNA is TGTGCCAGCAGCTCCTCCTACCTTACCACCTACGAGCAGTACTTC. This translates into CASSSSYLTTYEQYF.